The next 4 T cell receptor beta chains were all read from a single sample in a study of shared clonotypes between healthy human individuals. The method was immunoSEQ multiplex PCR; TCRdb's version includes in-frame clones alone and lacks a portion of them. The sample lists 230,000 or so clones, approximately 65% occurring once. Sequencing was performed on memory CD4+ T cells sorted from blood. Subset: CD45RA-negative fraction. The receptors originated from a young man in good health.

This clone came up once. The chain recombines TRBV6-1 with TRBJ2-4, with D possibly TRBD1 on 6 matching bases. V lost 2 bases and J lost 8, with 10 bases in between. The CDR3 is 13 amino acids. Germline assignment: CDR1 MNHNS and CDR2 SASEGT. As DNA, the CDR3 is TGTGCCAGCAGTGAACAGCCAGGGGACATTCAGTACTTC. Translated: CASSEQPGDIQYF.

The chain carries TRBV10-3 and TRBJ2-7; perhaps D is TRBD1 or TRBD2 (5 bases each). CDR3 length equals 15 residues. The V and J ends lost 0 bases and 6 bases respectively, with 15 bases between them. CDR1 is ENHRY, CDR2 SYGVKD, per germline. CDR3 sequence reads: CAISESGTENFEQYF. As DNA, the CDR3 is TGTGCCATCAGTGAGTCAGGGACGGAGAACTTCGAGCAGTACTTC.

The chain combines TRBV5-4 with TRBJ2-5; the D is unclear. The CDR3 spans 11 residues. The V end was cut by 3 bases, the J end by 3 bases, with 3 bases between. CDR1 is SGHNT and CDR2 is YYREEE in the germline V gene (reference sequence). CDR3 sequence (DNA): TGTGCCAGCAGCTACAAAGAGACCCAGTACTTC. This gives the protein CASSYKETQYF.

V gene TRBV11-3 combines with J gene TRBJ2-2, with D maybe TRBD2 (5 bases). CDR1 and CDR2 from the germline V gene are SGHNT and YENEEA. This CDR3 is 13 amino acids long. V shed 2 bases and J shed 5 bases, with 6 bases lying between them. The CDR3 reads CASSLRGTGELFF. DNA for the CDR3: TGTGCCAGCAGCTTACGGGGTACCGGGGAGCTGTTTTTT.